The next 5 T cell receptor beta chains were all read from a single sample in a study of post-analysis software for immune sequencing data. Each TCR beta cDNA library carried unique molecular identifiers. TCRdb processed the PCR reads anew with MiXCR; each CDR3 protein has one entry. This table has some 160,000 distinct CDR3 sequences, roughly 35% appearing once. This specimen was blood, taken after autologous hematopoietic stem cell transplantation. The receptors originated from a girl aged 5-17 years with multiple sclerosis.

This clonotype came up a few times. The chain couples TRBV18 to TRBJ2-7; D is perhaps TRBD1 (7 bases). Germline V gives CDR1 KGHSH, CDR2 LQKENI. The CDR3 extends over 13 amino acids. Trimming cost V 4 bases and J 2 bases, with 9 bases left between them. Here the CDR3 reads CASSRGTAYEQYF. CDR3 sequence (DNA): TGTGCCAGCTCACGCGGGACAGCCTACGAGCAGTACTTC.

The rearrangement joins TRBV7-2 to TRBJ2-1, with a possible D match to TRBD1 (6 bases). V gave up 3 bases and J gave up 3 bases, with 9 bases separating them. Looked up from germline, CDR1 is SGHTA and CDR2 is FQGNSA. CDR3 length: 14 amino acids. CDR3 DNA: TGTGCCAGCAGCTTGCCAGGGGACTACAATGAGCAGTTCTTC. It is translated as CASSLPGDYNEQFF.

The sample holds a few counts of this clonotype. This chain links TRBV12-3 or TRBV12-4 with TRBJ2-1; D is tentatively TRBD1 or TRBD2 (5 bases each). V shed 0 bases and J shed 8 bases, with 5 bases lying between them. This CDR3 contains 12 residues. The DNA of the CDR3 is TGTGCCAGCAGTTTAGCGGGACATGAGCAGTTCTTC. Residues: CASSLAGHEQFF.

This clonotype was detected a few times. This chain joins TRBV12-3 or TRBV12-4 and TRBJ1-5; perhaps TRBD1 as D (6 bases). The V and J ends lost 4 bases and 3 bases respectively, with 10 bases between them. The CDR3 length is 14 residues. Written as DNA, the CDR3 is TGTGCCAGCAGTTGGCAGGGGCCCAATCAGCCCCAGCATTTT. Protein: CASSWQGPNQPQHF.

This clonotype was seen only a few times. The CDR3 coding sequence is TGTGCCAGCAGCTTAGGGGGTGAAGCTTTCTTT. It yields the protein CASSLGGEAFF. This chain connects TRBV7-9 to TRBJ1-1; D is unclear. The CDR3 length is 11 residues. V lost 1 base to trimming and J lost 7 bases, with 4 bases between them. Per the germline V gene, CDR1 is SEHNR and CDR2 is FQNEAQ (reference sequence).